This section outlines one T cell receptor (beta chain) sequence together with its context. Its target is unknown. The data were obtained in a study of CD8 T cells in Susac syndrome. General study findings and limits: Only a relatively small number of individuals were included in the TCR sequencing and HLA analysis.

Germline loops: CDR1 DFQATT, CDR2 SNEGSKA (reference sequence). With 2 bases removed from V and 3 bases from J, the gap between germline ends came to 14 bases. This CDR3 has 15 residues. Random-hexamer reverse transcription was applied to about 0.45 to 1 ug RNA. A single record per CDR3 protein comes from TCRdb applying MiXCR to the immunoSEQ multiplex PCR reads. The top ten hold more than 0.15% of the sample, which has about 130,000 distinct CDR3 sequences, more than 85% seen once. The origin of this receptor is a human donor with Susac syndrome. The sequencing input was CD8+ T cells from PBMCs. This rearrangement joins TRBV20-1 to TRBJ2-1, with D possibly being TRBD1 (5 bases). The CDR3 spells CSARSPQTDYNEQFF. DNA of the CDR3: TGCAGTGCTAGATCCCCCCAGACAGACTACAATGAGCAGTTCTTC.